This T cell receptor beta chain was captured by sequencing in a study of technical replicates of blood from a handful of donors. Assay: immunoSEQ multiplex PCR; the TCRdb copy retains only in-frame clones and omits some. The sample contains tens of thousands of clones, roughly 95% of which appear only once. The origin of this receptor is a human donor in good health. Sequenced material: T cells isolated from PBMCs.

CDR3 DNA: TGTGCCAGCAGCTTGAGACTAGTAGAGCAGTTCTTC. It is translated as CASSLRLVEQFF. The chain carries TRBV5-8 and TRBJ2-1; tentatively, D is TRBD2 (6 bases). Per the germline V gene, CDR1 is SGHTS and CDR2 is YDEGEE. CDR3 length equals 12 residues. Trimming pared 1 base from V and 10 bases from J, leaving 9 bases between. Combining the CDR3 with reference TRBV5-8 and TRBJ2-1 gives the whole variable domain EAGVTQSPTHLIKTRGQQATLRCSPISGHTSVYWYQQALGLGLQFLLWYDEGEERNRGNFPPRFSGRQFPNYSSELNVNALELEDSALYLCASSLRLVEQFFGPGTRLTVL.